The 15 T cell receptor beta chains below all came from one sample that was sequenced in a study of T-cell reconstitution after alpha-beta-depleted transplantation in children. Unique molecular identifiers were built into the TCRbeta library. TCRdb processed the PCR reads anew with MiXCR; each CDR3 protein has one entry. The profile shows over 200,000 distinct CDR3 sequences, 8% to 10% of them singletons. This specimen was PBMCs from the stem cell graft donor, taken from the stem cell graft. Every receptor here comes from a human donor who donated a stem cell graft to a child with acute lymphoblastic leukemia.

This sequence joins TRBV7-9 and TRBJ1-2; D might be TRBD1 (6 bases). The CDR3 sequence is 16 residues long. CDR1 SEHNR and CDR2 FQNEAQ come from the germline V gene (reference sequence). V dropped 2 bases and J dropped 3 bases, with 16 bases sitting between them. CDR3 sequence (DNA): TGTGCCAGCAGCTTACTGACAGGAGAAGCGGACTATGGCTACACCTTC. Residues: CASSLLTGEADYGYTF.

This clonotype appeared a few times. V usage is TRBV5-6 and J usage is TRBJ2-7; D tentatively fits TRBD1 or TRBD2 (6 bases each). The CDR3 loop spans 17 amino acids. Germline CDR1 SGHDT, CDR2 YYEEEE. V was pared by 0 bases and J by 0 bases, with 16 bases between. CDR3 sequence (DNA): TGTGCCAGCAGCTTGGCCATGCGGGACACGCGCTCCTACGAGCAGTACTTC. As protein: CASSLAMRDTRSYEQYF.

This sequence joins TRBV7-2 and TRBJ2-2; 8 positions agree with TRBD1. Trimming at V came to 3 bases and at J to 3 bases, leaving 3 bases not matched to a gene. The CDR3 covers 15 residues. Germline-derived CDR1 and CDR2 are SGHTA and FQGNSA. CDR3 sequence: CASSFTGGHTGELFF. The CDR3 DNA reads TGTGCCAGCAGCTTCACAGGGGGACACACCGGGGAGCTGTTTTTT. Looking up the rest from reference TRBV7-2 and TRBJ2-2 gives the full variable domain: GAGVSQSPSNKVTEKGKDVELRCDPISGHTALYWYRQSLGQGLEFLIYFQGNSAPDKSGLPSDRFSAERTGGSVSTLTIQRTQQEDSAVYLCASSFTGGHTGELFFGEGSRLTVL.

The J gene is TRBJ2-3, the V gene TRBV2; 9 nucleotides align to TRBD2. Germline V gene sequence: CDR1 SNHLY, CDR2 FYNNEI. V shed 8 bases, J shed 5 bases, and the junction held 14 bases outside the gene matches. The CDR3 spans 16 residues. The CDR3 DNA sequence: TGTGCCAGCCCGGCGGGGCTAGCGGGGATCAAAGATACGCAGTATTTT. Translating it yields CASPAGLAGIKDTQYF.

This clonotype has just one count. V is TRBV20-1 and J is TRBJ1-2, with a weak D call TRBD1 (5 bases). Germline CDR1 is DFQATT and CDR2 is SNEGSKA (reference sequence). V was pared by 2 bases and J by 6 bases, with 16 bases between. This CDR3 is 14 amino acids long. The CDR3: CSARSAGEMHGYTF. The CDR3 DNA follows: TGCAGTGCTAGATCCGCGGGGGAAATGCATGGCTACACCTTC.

A single count supports this clonotype. V usage is TRBV12-3 or TRBV12-4 and J usage is TRBJ1-1, with unresolved D. This CDR3 is built from 13 residues. V lost 11 bases, J lost 5 bases, and 18 bases lay in between. The CDR3 DNA is TGTGCCTTCATCACGAGGGAGTTTACTGAAGCTTTCTTT. It encodes CAFITREFTEAFF.

This clonotype was detected ten times or more. The chain joins TRBV27 to TRBJ2-2; 8 positions agree with TRBD2. The trim removed 3 bases at V and 5 bases at J, leaving 2 bases unmatched. CDR1 is MNHEY, CDR2 SMNVEV, per germline (reference sequence). This CDR3 region has 14 residues. CDR3 DNA: TGTGCCAGCAGTTTCACGGGGGGGACCGGGGAGCTGTTTTTT. Protein sequence: CASSFTGGTGELFF.

This clonotype was recorded many times. The chain recombines TRBV20-1 with TRBJ2-3; possible D gene TRBD2, 7 bases. This CDR3 region has 13 residues. The V end lost 6 bases, the J end lost 4 bases, and 14 bases lay between the germline ends. Per the germline V gene, CDR1 is DFQATT and CDR2 is SNEGSKA (reference sequence). CDR3 DNA sequence: TGCAGTGCCCTTGGCGGGGGCGCAGATACGCAGTATTTT. It yields the protein CSALGGGADTQYF.

This clonotype showed up many times. CDR3 in DNA: TGTGCCAGCAGCAAAGATCCGCTCTACGAGCAGTACTTC. Translated, it gives CASSKDPLYEQYF. J is TRBJ2-7 and V is TRBV21-1. TRBV21-1 is given as a pseudogene. The CDR3 spans 13 residues.

This clonotype was observed once. The CDR3 ends on some other residue instead of the conserved phenylalanine or tryptophan, so this is likely a read error. The rearrangement links TRBV20-1 to TRBJ1-1; D is ambiguous. CDR3 length: 12 amino acids. CDR1 DFQATT and CDR2 SNEGSKA come from the germline V gene (reference sequence). V lost 1 base, J lost 1 base, and 4 bases lay in between. CDR3 nucleotide sequence: TGCAGTGCTAGAGGGGGGAACACTGAAGCTTTCTAT. Its protein product is CSARGGNTEAFY.

This clonotype showed up many times. V and J are TRBV12-3 or TRBV12-4 and TRBJ1-1; D is perhaps TRBD1 (6 bases). CDR3 length equals 13 residues. With 3 bases removed from V and 11 bases from J, the gap between germline ends came to 16 bases. The CDR3, as DNA: TGTGCCAGCAGTTTGGGACAAGCTCCAGGGGCTTTCTTT. Translated: CASSLGQAPGAFF.

This chain links TRBV5-1 with TRBJ1-1; the match to TRBD1 covers 9 bases. The germline V gene has CDR1 SGHRS and CDR2 YFSETQ. V gave up 1 base and J gave up 0 bases; unmatched junction bases: 10. The CDR3 runs to 18 residues. The DNA of the CDR3 is TGCGCCAGCAGCTTGTGGAACAGGGGGCCAGGGATGAACACTGAAGCTTTCTTT. Translating it yields CASSLWNRGPGMNTEAFF.

This clonotype was observed at least ten times. The rearrangement uses TRBV7-9 and TRBJ2-1; maybe TRBD2 (5 bases). Germline lookup yields CDR1 SEHNR and CDR2 FQNEAQ (reference sequence). This CDR3 has 15 residues. V shed 1 base and J shed 9 bases, with 16 bases lying between them. In DNA, the CDR3 is TGTGCCAGCAGCTTAGTTGAGATCCTGGGGAGTGAGCAGTTCTTC. Translating gives CASSLVEILGSEQFF.

This chain connects TRBV2 to TRBJ2-5, with a possible D match to TRBD2 (6 bases). Trimming removed 5 bases from V and 0 bases from J, with 7 bases in between. Germline V CDR1 and CDR2: SNHLY, FYNNEI. The CDR3 is 13 residues long. Here the CDR3 reads CASSWRDQETQYF. The CDR3 DNA sequence: TGTGCCAGCAGTTGGAGGGACCAAGAGACCCAGTACTTC.

There are a few counts of this clonotype. This chain links TRBV15 with TRBJ1-1; D is unclear. There are 13 residues in the CDR3. CDR1 and CDR2 from the germline V gene are LNHNV and YYDKDF (reference sequence). Trimming took 6 bases from V and 3 from J, leaving 11 bases between them. In DNA form, the CDR3 reads TGTGCCACCAGTCTCGAGCGGGACACTGAAGCTTTCTTT. Encoded protein: CATSLERDTEAFF.